Reported below is one T cell receptor beta chain. This clone came up many times. Its antigen specificity is not known. No quality values exist for individual bases; no much larger clone is one base distant. The entry originates in a study of beta chain features in type 1 diabetes (dated by TCRdb to between 2017 and 2018). Turning to the overall study: Mean age, gender distribution, total cell number and subset yield were not different between patients and healthy donors. Whereas all 30 or so donors provided naive and central memory subsets, regulatory and stem cell-like memory subsets were isolated from just 8 patients and about 8 healthy donors. The study compared the TCRB repertoires of sorted circulating CD4+ T cell subsets in recently diagnosed type 1 diabetes patients with those in matched healthy donors. A total of about 100,000,000 sorted cells were examined across all samples, and RNA yield correlated strongly with the number of cells per subset. The paper's findings and limits, for the study overall: PCR may preferentially amplify shorter templates, but because patient and control samples were amplified and corrected together, any resulting skew would affect both groups equally. A moderate but significant shortening of TCRB CDR3 length was observed in type 1 diabetes patients in all four CD4+ subsets. The naive, central memory and regulatory TCRB repertoires appeared to resemble one another more closely among patients than among healthy donors. Sequencing cDNA rather than genomic DNA could over-represent highly expressing activated cells, although activation and CD3 levels did not differ between groups. At VDJ recombination sites, patients with type 1 diabetes made fewer insertions and deleted more nucleotides, a pattern implying thymic rearrangement abnormalities. HLA sub-analyses involved small numbers of individuals, so any influence of HLA type on TCRB rearrangement remained unresolved.

The entire isolated RNA was reverse transcribed using the High Capacity cDNA Reverse Transcription Kit, and thus expressed TCRB transcripts were sequenced. Deep immunoSEQ sequencing was applied to naive, central memory and regulatory T cell samples, giving an average of around 3.8 million total reads per sample. Sorted cells were lysed in RLT buffer, and RNA was extracted using DNase-treated RNeasy Micro or Mini kits according to cell number. Each cell subset was processed separately to prevent cross-contamination, with patient and healthy donor samples processed together. The immunoSEQ multiplex PCR was used to amplify TCRB sequences from cDNA, yielding 87-bp fragments that span the CDR3 region. The amplicons were sequenced using the Illumina HiSeq platform. The original methods were these. Synthetic template baselines were used to correct PCR bias computationally, reads within Hamming distance 2 were collapsed together, and singletons that could not be merged were discarded. Reads were aligned against IMGT so that V, D and J genes, CDR3 length and insertions or deletions at six rearrangement sites could be assigned. Within each subset, clonotype counts were normalized to sorted cell number, and only after that were true diversity and Gini coefficients computed with the tcR R package. Repertoire sharing was quantified using the overlap coefficient calculated on TCRB nucleotide sequences. TCRdb retrieved this table from immuneACCESS and kept in-frame rearrangements only. Not all clones are present; in checked studies, unresolved V genes account for under half, and no reason is known for the remainder. The V and J calls and clone size are taken from that table; D and trimming were inferred from the DNA. For this sample there are about 160,000 clones; 6.5% to 10% appear just once. Around 0.56% of the sample belongs to the ten largest clones.

A single peripheral blood draw of about 116 mL on average was collected from each donor into heparinised tubes. Naive, central memory, regulatory and stem cell-like memory CD4+ T cells were sorted on a BD FACSAria II using a panel including CD45RO, CCR7, CD25, CD127, CD95 and CD27. Every sorted population had a purity above 95%. Right away, PBMCs were isolated by Lymphoprep density gradient centrifugation and were stained directly, with no culture step. To minimize batch effects, samples were stained and sorted in pairs, one healthy donor with one patient per experiment. The TCR sequence derives from a woman younger than 35 with type 1 diabetes. Sequencing used central memory CD4+ T cells from blood.

The DNA is TGTGCCTGGAGTCCCCTTCCCGGACAGGGAGGCTACTACGAGCAGTACTTC. It encodes CAWSPLPGQGGYYEQYF. The rearrangement combines TRBV30 with TRBJ2-7, with 8 bases matching TRBD1. The CDR3 runs 17 amino acids, cysteine and phenylalanine included. Left in the record is the CDR3 DNA by itself, 51 bases read in frame from the first base. The germline V gene (reference sequence) sets CDR1 to GTSNPN and CDR2 to SVGIG. V is cut back by 2 bases and J by 3 bases, with 15 bases in the junction unmatched.